The 13 T cell receptor beta chains below come from one sample, sequenced in a study of identical twins. TCRdb re-called the 5' RACE reads with MiXCR, one entry per CDR3 protein. The sample has about 660,000 distinct CDR3 sequences, 8.6% seen once; the top ten hold 0.85% to 1%. This same sample was also taken into another study, of yellow fever vaccine responses in identical twins.

The material sequenced was PBMCs. The receptors shown here come from a young woman in good health.

In this sample, this clonotype turned up a few times. The V call is TRBV4-3, the J call TRBJ2-2, with D perhaps TRBD2 (6 bases). The length of the CDR3 is 16 residues. From germline, CDR1 is LGHNA and CDR2 YSLEER. V was trimmed by 5 bases and J by 1 base, leaving 14 bases between them. CDR3 nucleotide sequence: TGCGCCAGCAGCTCCTCCGGGACTGTGAACACCGGGGAGCTGTTTTTT. Amino acid sequence: CASSSSGTVNTGELFF.

At least ten counts were recorded for this clonotype. This sequence joins TRBV5-6 and TRBJ2-2; maybe TRBD2 (7 bases). V lost 4 bases to trimming and J lost 5 bases, with 12 bases between them. The CDR3 runs to 14 residues. Per germline, CDR1 SGHDT and CDR2 YYEEEE. The CDR3: CASSLGGPTGELFF. The CDR3 bases are TGTGCCAGCAGCCTCGGGGGGCCTACCGGGGAGCTGTTTTTT.

The V and J genes are TRBV7-9 and TRBJ2-7; 9 nucleotides match TRBD1. CDR1 is SEHNR, CDR2 FQNEAQ, per germline (reference sequence). CDR3 size: 14 residues. Trimming cost V 4 bases and J 5 bases; bases outside gene matches: 6. CDR3 bases: TGTGCCAGCAGCTATGGGACAGGGAGAGACGAGCAGTACTTC. Its translation: CASSYGTGRDEQYF.

The chain couples TRBV7-9 to TRBJ2-2; D assignment may be TRBD1 or TRBD2 (5 bases each). The germline V and J ends were trimmed by 4 bases and 1 base, with 16 bases remaining between them. The length of the CDR3 is 17 residues. CDR1 is SEHNR and CDR2 is FQNEAQ in the germline V gene (reference sequence). This CDR3 is CASSWTGTEVNTGELFF. In nucleotides, the CDR3 is TGTGCCAGCAGCTGGACCGGGACGGAAGTGAACACCGGGGAGCTGTTTTTT.

This clonotype was seen ten or more times. The CDR3 nucleotides read TGTGCCAGCAGCCCGCCCCAAGTCGGAAGGGAGACCCAGTACTTC. It codes for CASSPPQVGRETQYF. The rearrangement uses TRBV11-2 and TRBJ2-5; D is unresolved. The CDR3 has 15 amino acids. CDR1 SGHAT and CDR2 FQNNGV come from the germline V gene. Deletions cut 5 bases from V and 5 bases from J, with 18 bases between.

This clonotype has ten or more counts. DNA of the CDR3: TGTGCCAGCAGCTTAAATTCCCCGAAGAACACCGGGGAGCTGTTTTTT. Translation gives CASSLNSPKNTGELFF. This chain connects TRBV7-3 to TRBJ2-2, with D hard to call. CDR1 and CDR2 from the germline V gene are SGHTA and FQGTGA. CDR3 length equals 16 residues. Trimming took 1 base from V and 1 from J, leaving 10 bases between them.

V and J are TRBV20-1 and TRBJ2-7, with D hard to call. The V end lost 5 bases, the J end lost 3 bases, and 17 bases lay between the germline ends. Germline-derived CDR1 and CDR2 are DFQATT and SNEGSKA (reference sequence). The CDR3 has 14 amino acids. The CDR3 bases are TGCAGTGCTCGTGACATTTTGGATGGCTACGAGCAGTACTTC. Translating it yields CSARDILDGYEQYF.

The V and J genes are TRBV20-1 and TRBJ1-4; D is ambiguous. Per germline, CDR1 DFQATT and CDR2 SNEGSKA (reference sequence). The V end was cut by 6 bases, the J end by 8 bases, with 10 bases between. The CDR3 is made up of 11 amino acids. This chain's CDR3 is CSAPMREKLFF. The CDR3 nucleotides read TGCAGTGCGCCCATGAGGGAAAAACTGTTTTTT.

This clonotype turned up a few times. This chain joins TRBV10-3 and TRBJ2-7; D may be TRBD2 (6 bases). CDR3 length: 15 amino acids. Trimming pared 4 bases from V and 0 bases from J, leaving 13 bases between. Looked up from germline, CDR1 is ENHRY and CDR2 is SYGVKD. The CDR3 nucleotides are TGTGCCATCAGTGGGGACGGGGGACCCTCCTACGAGCAGTACTTC. Translating it yields CAISGDGGPSYEQYF.

This chain uses TRBV5-1 with TRBJ1-3; D not resolved. V was cut by 0 bases and J by 4 bases, with 14 bases left in between. Germline CDR1 SGHRS, CDR2 YFSETQ. CDR3 size: 16 residues. CDR3 in DNA: TGCGCCAGCAGCTTGGCAACGTCGCGAACGGGAAACACCATATATTTT. This codes for CASSLATSRTGNTIYF.

This clonotype has more than one count but fewer than ten. The rearrangement uses TRBV5-5 and TRBJ2-2; TRBD2 matches at 10 bases. The CDR3 is 17 residues long. The germline V gene encodes CDR1 SGHKS and CDR2 YYEKEE (reference sequence). V lost 2 bases, J lost 6 bases, and 10 bases stayed unmatched. CDR3: CASSLASSGSWAGELFF. DNA for the CDR3: TGTGCCAGCAGCTTAGCCTCTAGCGGGAGTTGGGCCGGGGAGCTGTTTTTT.

This clonotype was seen repeatedly, ten times or more. The chain combines TRBV5-6 with TRBJ1-5; D remains ambiguous. This CDR3 comprises 13 residues. CDR1 and CDR2 from the germline V gene are SGHDT and YYEEEE. Trimming stripped 1 base from V and 4 bases from J, with 6 bases between. CDR3 nucleotides: TGTGCCAGCAGCTTGAGATGGAATCAGCCCCAGCATTTT. This encodes CASSLRWNQPQHF.

V usage is TRBV12-3 or TRBV12-4 and J usage is TRBJ2-7, with D maybe TRBD1 (6 bases). With 5 bases removed from V and 4 bases from J, the gap between germline ends came to 15 bases. The CDR3 totals 14 residues. The CDR3 DNA reads as TGTGCCAGCAGTAGATTGTCAGGGGCGTACGAGCAGTACTTC. Translating it yields CASSRLSGAYEQYF.